A single sample is the source of the 20 T cell receptor beta chains below, sequenced in a study of regulatory T cells. For these receptors, no antigen is known. The PCR used 52 TRBV and 13 TRBJ primers. The data were produced by immunoSEQ multiplex PCR, yet TCRdb's version contains in-frame clones alone and is incomplete. The data show tens of thousands of clones, about 88% seen once. General study findings and limits: Hydrophobic residues at CDR3 positions 6 and 7 were enriched in conventional CD4+ T cells of CD3G-deficient patients.

The sample taken for sequencing was conventional CD4+ T cells sorted from blood. Receptor source: a person in their late teens or twenties with CD3G deficiency.

This chain uses TRBV27 with TRBJ2-7; 9 nucleotides agree with TRBD1. The CDR3 contains 15 residues. Germline assignment: CDR1 MNHEY and CDR2 SMNVEV (reference sequence). V was clipped by 5 bases and J by 3 bases; unmatched bases: 8. The CDR3 loop is CASSAGTGKNYEQYF. The CDR3 bases are TGTGCCAGCAGTGCGGGGACAGGGAAGAACTACGAGCAGTACTTC.

The rearrangement joins TRBV6-1 to TRBJ2-3, with TRBD2 matching over 8 bases. Per the germline V gene, CDR1 is MNHNS and CDR2 is SASEGT. The CDR3 runs 14 residues. The trim removed 7 bases at V and 2 bases at J, leaving 5 bases unmatched. CDR3 DNA: TGTGCCAGCATGGAGCGGGGGACCACAGATACGCAGTATTTT. This translates into CASMERGTTDTQYF.

The chain has TRBV7-9 and TRBJ1-2; D gene ambiguous. Germline V gene lookup returns CDR1 SEHNR and CDR2 FQNEAQ (reference sequence). The CDR3 sequence is 12 residues long. V was clipped by 0 bases and J by 1 base, with 0 bases between them. The CDR3 region has the DNA TGTGCCAGCAGCTTAGCTAACTATGGCTACACCTTC. Its translation is CASSLANYGYTF.

The CDR3, as DNA: TGCGCCAGCAGCTTGGCCGAAGGTGGACAGGGGAATGGCTACACCTTC. Protein product: CASSLAEGGQGNGYTF. This chain uses TRBV5-1 with TRBJ1-2, with 9 bases identical to TRBD1. This CDR3 comprises 16 residues. Per the germline V gene, CDR1 is SGHRS and CDR2 is YFSETQ. V lost 0 bases and J lost 6; bases outside the gene matches: 9.

This sequence joins TRBV7-9 and TRBJ2-2, with D perhaps matching TRBD1 or TRBD2 (5 bases each). This CDR3 contains 13 residues. V lost 6 bases, J lost 5 bases, and 10 bases lay in between. CDR1 and CDR2 (germline): SEHNR, FQNEAQ (reference sequence). The CDR3 region has the DNA TGTGCCAGCAGATACGGGGCGACCGGGGAGCTGTTTTTT. As protein: CASRYGATGELFF.

The rearrangement links TRBV5-1 to TRBJ1-6; a possible D gene is TRBD1 (6 bases). CDR1 SGHRS and CDR2 YFSETQ come from the germline V gene. The CDR3 runs to 15 residues. The V and J ends lost 0 bases and 11 bases respectively, with 15 bases between them. For the CDR3, the DNA is TGCGCCAGCAGCTTGGAATGGGGGGCGAATGCACCCCTCCACTTT. It is translated as CASSLEWGANAPLHF.

This chain connects TRBV11-3 to TRBJ2-7, with 14 nucleotides matching TRBD2. V gave up 5 bases and J gave up 3 bases; unmatched junction bases: 3. This CDR3 has 15 residues. Germline V gives CDR1 SGHNT, CDR2 YENEEA. The CDR3 is CASSPGLAGGYEQYF. The CDR3 DNA reads TGTGCCAGCAGCCCTGGACTAGCGGGAGGCTACGAGCAGTACTTC.

V gene TRBV7-8 combines with J gene TRBJ2-1; D perhaps matches TRBD1 (5 bases). Trimming left V 1 base short and J 8 bases short, with 18 bases between. The CDR3 runs to 16 residues. CDR1 SGHVS and CDR2 FQNEAQ come from the germline V gene. This CDR3 is CASSLVGKGWTDEQFF. The CDR3, as DNA: TGTGCCAGCAGCTTAGTGGGCAAGGGGTGGACCGATGAGCAGTTCTTC.

The genes are TRBV6-1 and TRBJ1-2; D remains unclear. Trimming took off 7 bases at V and 8 bases at J, with 17 bases between the two ends. CDR3 length: 13 residues. Germline CDR1 is MNHNS and CDR2 is SASEGT. The CDR3 reads CASNNRALSGYTF. CDR3 coding DNA: TGTGCCAGCAATAACAGAGCCCTATCGGGCTACACCTTC.

This chain links TRBV28 with TRBJ2-5; 8 nucleotides align to TRBD1. Germline CDR1 reads MDHEN; CDR2 reads SYDVKM. Trimming at V came to 5 bases and at J to 2 bases, leaving 13 bases not matched to a gene. This CDR3 comprises 17 residues. The CDR3 DNA is TGTGCCAGCAGTAACCGTGTCGGACAGGGTTGGCAAGAGACCCAGTACTTC. Protein sequence: CASSNRVGQGWQETQYF. The full variable domain, completed using reference TRBV28 and TRBJ2-5, is DVKVTQSSRYLVKRTGEKVFLECVQDMDHENMFWYRQDPGLGLRLIYFSYDVKMKEKGDIPEGYSVSREKKERFSLILESASTNQTSMYLCASSNRVGQGWQETQYFGPGTRLLVL.

The chain uses TRBV19 and TRBJ2-3; 7 bases are shared with TRBD1. Germline trimming cut 6 bases from V and 5 bases from J; bases unmatched to any gene: 2. CDR3 size: 12 residues. Germline V gene data show CDR1 as LNHDA and CDR2 as SQIVND (reference sequence). CDR3 sequence: CASSHRGDTQYF. DNA of the CDR3: TGTGCCAGTAGCCACAGGGGAGATACGCAGTATTTT.

The chain carries TRBV6-1 and TRBJ2-3; 8 bases align to TRBD2. Germline V gene lookup returns CDR1 MNHNS and CDR2 SASEGT. Trimming took 1 base from V and 4 from J; bases not matched to a gene: 1. This CDR3 contains 14 residues. As DNA, the CDR3 is TGTGCCAGCAGTGAAGGCGGGGGGCCAGATACGCAGTATTTT. Protein product: CASSEGGGPDTQYF.

The chain recombines TRBV18 with TRBJ2-6; 8 bases fit TRBD1. Germline CDR1 KGHSH, CDR2 LQKENI. V was clipped by 3 bases and J by 4 bases; unmatched bases: 11. CDR3 size: 18 residues. As DNA, the CDR3 is TGTGCCAGCTCACCGACGGCCCAGGGGGCGCTAGGGGCCAACGTCCTGACTTTC. Encoded protein: CASSPTAQGALGANVLTF.

The chain joins TRBV7-8 to TRBJ2-7; D assignment may be TRBD1 or TRBD2 (5 bases each). The V end lost 4 bases, the J end lost 7 bases, and 17 bases lay between the germline ends. The CDR3 consists of 14 residues. The germline V gene encodes CDR1 SGHVS and CDR2 FQNEAQ. This chain's CDR3 is CASSSNTGSGEQYF. CDR3 nucleotide sequence: TGTGCCAGCAGCTCAAATACAGGCTCGGGGGAGCAGTACTTC.

The rearrangement links TRBV5-1 to TRBJ2-7; 8 nucleotides match TRBD1. This CDR3 is built from 14 residues. Unmatched junction bases numbered 8, after V lost 3 bases and J lost 6 bases. Germline V gene sequence: CDR1 SGHRS, CDR2 YFSETQ. Here the CDR3 reads CASSSGQGFGEQYF. Written as DNA, the CDR3 is TGCGCCAGCAGCTCCGGACAGGGATTTGGCGAGCAGTACTTC.

The gene calls are TRBV19 and TRBJ1-1; D gene ambiguous. This CDR3 is 11 amino acids long. V lost 7 bases, J lost 1 base, and 4 bases lay in between. Germline CDR1 reads LNHDA; CDR2 reads SQIVND (reference sequence). Written as DNA, the CDR3 is TGTGCCAGTACACAGAACACTGAAGCTTTCTTT. Translation gives CASTQNTEAFF.

The gene calls are TRBV5-1 and TRBJ1-2, with D possibly matching TRBD1 (5 bases). The V and J ends lost 5 bases and 8 bases respectively, with 22 bases between them. Germline V gives CDR1 SGHRS, CDR2 YFSETQ. The CDR3 consists of 15 residues. The CDR3 sequence: CASSMEAGHGGGYTF. The CDR3, as DNA: TGCGCCAGCAGTATGGAAGCGGGCCATGGGGGAGGCTACACCTTC.

This chain connects TRBV6-1 to TRBJ1-5; D is uncertain. V was pared by 4 bases and J by 7 bases, with 11 bases between. The CDR3 sequence is 13 residues long. In germline, CDR1 is MNHNS, CDR2 SASEGT. CDR3 amino acids: CASSGQIEQPQHF. CDR3 bases: TGTGCCAGCAGTGGACAAATCGAGCAGCCCCAGCATTTT.

V is TRBV6-1 and J is TRBJ1-2; no firm D call. Germline assignment: CDR1 MNHNS and CDR2 SASEGT. With 7 bases removed from V and 8 bases from J, the gap between germline ends came to 20 bases. The CDR3 sequence is 14 residues long. DNA for the CDR3: TGTGCCAGCACGCGGTTTCGGTACTTGAGCGGCTACACCTTC. Its translation: CASTRFRYLSGYTF.

V and J are TRBV5-1 and TRBJ2-2; D is perhaps TRBD1 or TRBD2 (5 bases each). CDR1 and CDR2 from the germline V gene are SGHRS and YFSETQ. The CDR3 loop spans 16 amino acids. Trimming left V 4 bases short and J 2 bases short, with 15 bases between. As DNA, the CDR3 is TGCGCCAGCAGCCTGGGACGCGACACCAACACCGGGGAGCTGTTTTTT. This translates into CASSLGRDTNTGELFF.